The rows below give T cell receptor beta chains drawn from one sample of a study of vaccination effects on CD4 cells after COVID-19. Generated by immunoSEQ multiplex PCR, the TCRdb table keeps only in-frame clones and is missing some. In the table there are about 76,000 clones, roughly 80% of which are singletons. What these receptors recognize is not known. The material was CD4+ T cells from PBMCs cultured without peptide, obtained before COVID-19 vaccination. These receptors were taken from a human donor who received a COVID-19 vaccine. Both conserved end residues are part of each CDR3. Each record gives: D gene, V gene, clone size, J gene, CDR3 DNA, CDR3 protein. D genes are given only for firm matches. The size entry is marked missing in some rows and otherwise reads once, few, many or a size class.

D gene: -
V gene: TRBV19
clone size: once
J gene: TRBJ1-2
CDR3 DNA: TGTGCCAGTAGTCCTCAGGTTCATTTCTATGGCTACACCTTC
CDR3 protein: CASSPQVHFYGYTF

D gene: -
V gene: TRBV7-3
clone size: -
J gene: TRBJ1-1
CDR3 DNA: TGTGCCAGCAGCTTACAAAGGAACACTGAAGCTTTCTTT
CDR3 protein: CASSLQRNTEAFF

D gene: -
V gene: TRBV10-3
clone size: -
J gene: TRBJ2-2
CDR3 DNA: TGTGCCATCAGTCAATTGGAACTAATAAACACCGGGGAGCTGTTTTTT
CDR3 protein: CAISQLELINTGELFF

D gene: TRBD1
V gene: TRBV19
clone size: -
J gene: TRBJ1-1
CDR3 DNA: TGTGCCAGTAGTAGAGGACAGGGGAGGGCTGAAGCTTTCTTT
CDR3 protein: CASSRGQGRAEAFF

D gene: -
V gene: TRBV6-5
clone size: -
J gene: TRBJ1-2
CDR3 DNA: TGTGCCAGCAGGCGGACCGGGCAGGGCTCCTATGGCTACACCTTC
CDR3 protein: CASRRTGQGSYGYTF

D gene: -
V gene: TRBV7-2
clone size: -
J gene: TRBJ1-2
CDR3 DNA: TGTGCCAGCAGTTCGGACGTCCTCAACTATGGCTACACCTTC
CDR3 protein: CASSSDVLNYGYTF

D gene: -
V gene: TRBV19
clone size: -
J gene: TRBJ2-1
CDR3 DNA: TGTGCCAGTAGCTTCGGGGGAAGCTCCTACAATGAGCAGTTCTTC
CDR3 protein: CASSFGGSSYNEQFF

D gene: TRBD1
V gene: TRBV2
clone size: -
J gene: TRBJ1-1
CDR3 DNA: TGTGCCAGCACCTCCGGGGCCGGACAGGGGTTCTACACTGAAGCTTTCTTT
CDR3 protein: CASTSGAGQGFYTEAFF

D gene: -
V gene: TRBV5-1
clone size: few
J gene: TRBJ1-6
CDR3 DNA: TGCGCCAGCAGCTTGGGACAGAATAATTCACCCCTCCACTTT
CDR3 protein: CASSLGQNNSPLHF

D gene: -
V gene: TRBV2
clone size: -
J gene: TRBJ1-1
CDR3 DNA: TGTGCCAGCAGTGTGGAAGGGGAGAACACTGAAGCTTTCTTT
CDR3 protein: CASSVEGENTEAFF

D gene: TRBD1
V gene: TRBV2
clone size: few
J gene: TRBJ1-5
CDR3 DNA: TGTGCCAGCAGGAGGACAGGGTTGGATCAGCCCCAGCATTTT
CDR3 protein: CASRRTGLDQPQHF

D gene: -
V gene: TRBV15
clone size: -
J gene: TRBJ2-5
CDR3 DNA: TGTGCCACCAGCTCCTACCAACTGAAGGAGACCCAGTACTTC
CDR3 protein: CATSSYQLKETQYF

D gene: -
V gene: TRBV3-1/TRBV3-2
clone size: -
J gene: TRBJ1-4
CDR3 DNA: TGTGCCAGCAGCCGTGGGATCGCTAATGAAAAACTGTTTTTT
CDR3 protein: CASSRGIANEKLFF

D gene: TRBD1
V gene: TRBV29-1
clone size: -
J gene: TRBJ2-1
CDR3 DNA: TGCAGCGTTCGACGGGGACAGGGGGCCAATGAGCAGTTCTTC
CDR3 protein: CSVRRGQGANEQFF

D gene: -
V gene: TRBV6-5
clone size: -
J gene: TRBJ2-1
CDR3 DNA: TGTGCCAGCAGTCCGGGGAGGGGGCGCAAGGATGAGCAGTTCTTC
CDR3 protein: CASSPGRGRKDEQFF

D gene: -
V gene: TRBV15
clone size: -
J gene: TRBJ2-5
CDR3 DNA: TGTGCCACCAGCAGTTACAGTCAAGAGACCCAGTACTTC
CDR3 protein: CATSSYSQETQYF

D gene: TRBD1
V gene: TRBV5-1
clone size: -
J gene: TRBJ1-5
CDR3 DNA: TGCGCCAGCAGCTTGGTGGCAGGGGGTGTACAGCCCCAGCATTTT
CDR3 protein: CASSLVAGGVQPQHF

D gene: TRBD1
V gene: TRBV6-6
clone size: -
J gene: TRBJ1-5
CDR3 DNA: TGTGCCAGCAACACGGGACAGGGCAATCAGCCCCAGCATTTT
CDR3 protein: CASNTGQGNQPQHF

D gene: -
V gene: TRBV9
clone size: -
J gene: TRBJ1-1
CDR3 DNA: TGTGCCAGCAGCAAGGGGTTGGGGGGCGCGATGAACACTGAAGCTTTCTTT
CDR3 protein: CASSKGLGGAMNTEAFF

D gene: -
V gene: TRBV24-1
clone size: -
J gene: TRBJ1-2
CDR3 DNA: TGTGCCACCAGTGGCGGAACTTTAGGGGGCTACACCTTC
CDR3 protein: CATSGGTLGGYTF

D gene: TRBD1
V gene: TRBV24-1
clone size: few
J gene: TRBJ1-2
CDR3 DNA: TGTGCCACCAGTGAGCAAGACAGGGCTGGCTACACCTTC
CDR3 protein: CATSEQDRAGYTF

D gene: -
V gene: TRBV10-1
clone size: -
J gene: TRBJ1-1
CDR3 DNA: TGCGCCAGCAGTGAGTGGTCTGAAGCTTTCTTT
CDR3 protein: CASSEWSEAFF

D gene: -
V gene: TRBV18
clone size: -
J gene: TRBJ2-1
CDR3 DNA: TGTGCCAGCTCACGCCACACTAGCCGTGATGAGCAGTTCTTC
CDR3 protein: CASSRHTSRDEQFF

D gene: -
V gene: TRBV19
clone size: -
J gene: TRBJ2-2
CDR3 DNA: TGTGCCAGTAGTATTTTAGGCGGACTCACCGGGGAGCTGTTTTTT
CDR3 protein: CASSILGGLTGELFF

D gene: TRBD1
V gene: TRBV9
clone size: -
J gene: TRBJ2-2
CDR3 DNA: TGTGCCAGCAGCCCCAGGGACAGGAGTACCGGGGAGCTGTTTTTT
CDR3 protein: CASSPRDRSTGELFF

D gene: -
V gene: TRBV7-9
clone size: -
J gene: TRBJ1-1
CDR3 DNA: TGTGCCAGCAGCTTTCAAGGACGGGCCCGCACTGAAGCTTTCTTT
CDR3 protein: CASSFQGRARTEAFF

D gene: -
V gene: TRBV9
clone size: -
J gene: TRBJ1-5
CDR3 DNA: TGTGCCAGCAGCGTCGGGGAGATGCAGCCCCAGCATTTT
CDR3 protein: CASSVGEMQPQHF

D gene: -
V gene: TRBV6-5
clone size: -
J gene: TRBJ1-1
CDR3 DNA: TGTGCCAGCAGTTACGGCAGGGAGAACACTGAAGCTTTCTTT
CDR3 protein: CASSYGRENTEAFF

D gene: TRBD2
V gene: TRBV19
clone size: -
J gene: TRBJ2-2
CDR3 DNA: TGTGCCAGTAGTAGATTAGCGGGGGGGCATACCGGGGAGCTGTTTTTT
CDR3 protein: CASSRLAGGHTGELFF

D gene: -
V gene: TRBV30
clone size: few
J gene: TRBJ1-6
CDR3 DNA: TGTGCCTGGAGTGGGGACCGGACAGTCCGTAATTCACCCCTCCACTTT
CDR3 protein: CAWSGDRTVRNSPLHF

D gene: -
V gene: TRBV12-3/TRBV12-4
clone size: -
J gene: TRBJ1-2
CDR3 DNA: TGTGCCAGCACCCTCGGAGGATATGGCTACACCTTC
CDR3 protein: CASTLGGYGYTF

D gene: -
V gene: TRBV6-5
clone size: -
J gene: TRBJ1-6
CDR3 DNA: TGTGCCAGCAGCTATCAGAAGGGGGGTTCACCCCTCCACTTT
CDR3 protein: CASSYQKGGSPLHF

D gene: TRBD1
V gene: TRBV19
clone size: -
J gene: TRBJ2-3
CDR3 DNA: TGTGCCAGTAGCCGGACAGGGCCAACCAGCACAGATACGCAGTATTTT
CDR3 protein: CASSRTGPTSTDTQYF

D gene: -
V gene: TRBV24-1
clone size: once
J gene: TRBJ2-6
CDR3 DNA: TGTGCCACCAGTGAGTCGAGAACTGGGGCCAACGTCCTGACTTTC
CDR3 protein: CATSESRTGANVLTF

D gene: TRBD2
V gene: TRBV3-1/TRBV3-2
clone size: once
J gene: TRBJ2-3
CDR3 DNA: TGTGCCAGCAGCCAAGACCCACTAGCGGGGGGGCCGCAGGCAGATACGCAGTATTTT
CDR3 protein: CASSQDPLAGGPQADTQYF

D gene: -
V gene: TRBV6-2/TRBV6-3
clone size: -
J gene: TRBJ2-6
CDR3 DNA: TGTGCCAGCAGACCTCTGGGAATCTCTGGGGCCAACGTCCTGACTTTC
CDR3 protein: CASRPLGISGANVLTF

D gene: -
V gene: TRBV5-6
clone size: -
J gene: TRBJ2-5
CDR3 DNA: TGTGCCAGCAGCGGGGCCAAAGAGACCCAGTACTTC
CDR3 protein: CASSGAKETQYF

D gene: -
V gene: TRBV14
clone size: -
J gene: TRBJ1-1
CDR3 DNA: TGTGCCAGCAGCCAAAACAAGGTTACGAACACTGAAGCTTTCTTT
CDR3 protein: CASSQNKVTNTEAFF

D gene: -
V gene: TRBV12-5
clone size: -
J gene: TRBJ1-1
CDR3 DNA: TGTGCTAGTGGTTTGTACTTATACGGGGTAGGCACTGAAGCTTTCTTT
CDR3 protein: CASGLYLYGVGTEAFF

D gene: -
V gene: TRBV18
clone size: once
J gene: TRBJ1-4
CDR3 DNA: TGTGCCAGCACAATGGGGCACGGTGAAAAACTGTTTTTT
CDR3 protein: CASTMGHGEKLFF

D gene: TRBD2
V gene: TRBV3-1/TRBV3-2
clone size: -
J gene: TRBJ2-1
CDR3 DNA: TGTGCCAGCAGCCGGAACGGACTAGCGGGGATTCAGCAGTTCTTC
CDR3 protein: CASSRNGLAGIQQFF

D gene: TRBD1
V gene: TRBV19
clone size: -
J gene: TRBJ2-6
CDR3 DNA: TGTGCCAGTAGTACCCGGACAGGGGATTACTCTGGGGCCAACGTCCTGACTTTC
CDR3 protein: CASSTRTGDYSGANVLTF

D gene: TRBD2
V gene: TRBV9
clone size: -
J gene: TRBJ2-1
CDR3 DNA: TGTGCCAGCAGCGTAGGGGGGGGAGGTAACCGCGCCTACAATGAGCAGTTCTTC
CDR3 protein: CASSVGGGGNRAYNEQFF

D gene: -
V gene: TRBV12-5
clone size: -
J gene: TRBJ2-3
CDR3 DNA: TGTGCTAGTGCCTGGAGGGAATCAGTAGATACGCAGTATTTT
CDR3 protein: CASAWRESVDTQYF

D gene: TRBD2
V gene: TRBV5-1
clone size: -
J gene: TRBJ2-3
CDR3 DNA: TGCGCCAGCAGCTTGGGAGCGGGATCTAGCACAGATACGCAGTATTTT
CDR3 protein: CASSLGAGSSTDTQYF

D gene: -
V gene: TRBV4-3
clone size: -
J gene: TRBJ1-2
CDR3 DNA: TGCGCCAGCAGCCAAGAGGGTGGCTACACCTTC
CDR3 protein: CASSQEGGYTF

D gene: -
V gene: TRBV6-5
clone size: once
J gene: TRBJ1-3
CDR3 DNA: TGTGCCAGCAGCTATTTTCTGGGAAACACCATATATTTT
CDR3 protein: CASSYFLGNTIYF

D gene: -
V gene: TRBV6-6
clone size: few
J gene: TRBJ2-2
CDR3 DNA: TGTGCCAGCAGTTACTCACGGGGCTCCGGGGAGCTGTTTTTT
CDR3 protein: CASSYSRGSGELFF